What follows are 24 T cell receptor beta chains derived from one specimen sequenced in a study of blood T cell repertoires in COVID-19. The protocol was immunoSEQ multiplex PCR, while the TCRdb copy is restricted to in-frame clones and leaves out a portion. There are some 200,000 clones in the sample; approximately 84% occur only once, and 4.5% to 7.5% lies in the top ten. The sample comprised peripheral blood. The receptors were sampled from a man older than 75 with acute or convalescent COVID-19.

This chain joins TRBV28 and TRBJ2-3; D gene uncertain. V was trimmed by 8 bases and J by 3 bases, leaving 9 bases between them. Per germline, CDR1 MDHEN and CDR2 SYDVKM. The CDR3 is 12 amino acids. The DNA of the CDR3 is TGTGCCAGCGCGGAAGCGACAGATACGCAGTATTTT. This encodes CASAEATDTQYF.

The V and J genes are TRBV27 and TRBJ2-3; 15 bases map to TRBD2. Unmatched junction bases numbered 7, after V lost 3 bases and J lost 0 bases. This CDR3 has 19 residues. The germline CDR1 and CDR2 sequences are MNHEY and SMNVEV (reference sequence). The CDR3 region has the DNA TGTGCCAGCAGTTTCTTTGGACTAGCGGGAGGGACAAGCACAGATACGCAGTATTTT. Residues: CASSFFGLAGGTSTDTQYF.

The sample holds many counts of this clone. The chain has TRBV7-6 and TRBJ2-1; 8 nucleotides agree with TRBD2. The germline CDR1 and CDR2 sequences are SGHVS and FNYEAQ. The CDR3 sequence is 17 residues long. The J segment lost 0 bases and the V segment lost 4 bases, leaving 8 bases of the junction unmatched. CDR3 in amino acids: CASSSGLAGFSYNEQFF. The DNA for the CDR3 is TGTGCCAGCAGCTCTGGGCTAGCGGGCTTCTCCTACAATGAGCAGTTCTTC.

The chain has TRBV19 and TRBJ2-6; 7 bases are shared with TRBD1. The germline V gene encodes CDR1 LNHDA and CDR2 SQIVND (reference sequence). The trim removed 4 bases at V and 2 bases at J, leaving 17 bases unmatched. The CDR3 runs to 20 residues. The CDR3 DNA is TGTGCCAGTAGTAGGGACGGGCAGGGGGTTCTTTCCCCTGGGGCCAACGTCCTGACTTTC. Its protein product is CASSRDGQGVLSPGANVLTF.

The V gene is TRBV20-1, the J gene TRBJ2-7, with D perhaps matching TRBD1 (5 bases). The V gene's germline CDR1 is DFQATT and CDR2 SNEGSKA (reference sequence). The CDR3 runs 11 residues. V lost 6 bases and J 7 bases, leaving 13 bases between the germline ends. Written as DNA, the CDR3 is TGCAGTGCAGGGGCCTTTAGGGAGCAGTACTTC. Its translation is CSAGAFREQYF.

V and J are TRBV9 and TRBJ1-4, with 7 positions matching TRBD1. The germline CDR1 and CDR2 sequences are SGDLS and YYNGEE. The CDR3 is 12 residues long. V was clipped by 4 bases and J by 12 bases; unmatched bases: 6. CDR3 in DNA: TGTGCCAGCAGCCGAAACAGGGGCGAACTGTTTTTT. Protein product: CASSRNRGELFF.

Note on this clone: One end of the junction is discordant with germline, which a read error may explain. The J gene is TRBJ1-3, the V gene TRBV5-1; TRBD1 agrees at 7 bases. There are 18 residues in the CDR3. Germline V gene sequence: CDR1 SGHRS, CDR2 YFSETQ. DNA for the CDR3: TGCGTCAGCAGCTTGGATAGGCCAGGGGGAGGCTCTGGAAACACCATATATTTT. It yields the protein CVSSLDRPGGGSGNTIYF. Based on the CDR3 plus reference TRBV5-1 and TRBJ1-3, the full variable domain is KAGVTQTPRYLIKTRGQQVTLSCSPISGHRSVSWYQQTPGQGLQFLFEYFSETQRNKGNFPGRFSGRQFSNSRSEMNVSTLELGDSALYLCVSSLDRPGGGSGNTIYFGEGSWLTVV.

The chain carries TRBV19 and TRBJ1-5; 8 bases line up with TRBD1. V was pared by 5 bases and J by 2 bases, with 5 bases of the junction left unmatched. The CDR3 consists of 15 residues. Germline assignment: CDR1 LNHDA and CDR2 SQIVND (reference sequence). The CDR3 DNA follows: TGTGCCAGTAGTCCAGGGGGCGCGGGCAATCAGCCCCAGCATTTT. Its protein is CASSPGGAGNQPQHF.

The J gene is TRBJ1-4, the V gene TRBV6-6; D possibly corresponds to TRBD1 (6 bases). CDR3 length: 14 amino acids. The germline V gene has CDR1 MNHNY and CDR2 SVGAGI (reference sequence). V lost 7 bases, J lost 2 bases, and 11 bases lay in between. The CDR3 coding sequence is TGTGCCAGCATACAGGGTTCCACTAATGAAAAACTGTTTTTT. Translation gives CASIQGSTNEKLFF.

The CDR3 DNA follows: TGTGCCAGCAGCTTAGGGGACAGCTCCTACGAGCAGTACTTC. It encodes CASSLGDSSYEQYF. This sequence joins TRBV11-2 and TRBJ2-7; 7 positions match TRBD1. V lost 1 base to trimming and J lost 0 bases; unmatched junction nucleotides: 0. The germline gives CDR1 SGHAT, CDR2 FQNNGV. This CDR3 is 14 amino acids long.

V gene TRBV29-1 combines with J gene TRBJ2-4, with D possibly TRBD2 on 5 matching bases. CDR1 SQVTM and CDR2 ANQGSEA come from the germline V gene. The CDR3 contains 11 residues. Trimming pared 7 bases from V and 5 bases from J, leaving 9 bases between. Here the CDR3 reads CSASRQNIQYF. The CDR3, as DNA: TGCAGCGCTAGCCGGCAAAACATTCAGTACTTC.

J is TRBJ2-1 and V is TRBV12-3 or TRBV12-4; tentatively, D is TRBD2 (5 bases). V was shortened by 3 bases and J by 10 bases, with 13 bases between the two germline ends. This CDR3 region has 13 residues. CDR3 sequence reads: CASSLNGVEEQFF. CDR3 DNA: TGTGCCAGCAGTTTGAACGGGGTCGAGGAGCAGTTCTTC.

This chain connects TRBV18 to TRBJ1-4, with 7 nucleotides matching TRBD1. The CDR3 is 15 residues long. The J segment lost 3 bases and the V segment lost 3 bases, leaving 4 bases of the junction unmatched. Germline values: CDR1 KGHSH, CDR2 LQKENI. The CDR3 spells CASSPRQGPNEKLFF. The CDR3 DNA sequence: TGTGCCAGCTCACCGAGACAGGGCCCTAATGAAAAACTGTTTTTT.

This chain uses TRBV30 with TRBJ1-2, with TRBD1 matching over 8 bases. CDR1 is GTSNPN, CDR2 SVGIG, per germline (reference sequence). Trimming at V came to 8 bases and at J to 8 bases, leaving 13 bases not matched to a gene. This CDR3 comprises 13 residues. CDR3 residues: CAVSTGGIRGYTF. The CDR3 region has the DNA TGTGCCGTTAGCACAGGGGGAATCCGCGGCTACACCTTC.

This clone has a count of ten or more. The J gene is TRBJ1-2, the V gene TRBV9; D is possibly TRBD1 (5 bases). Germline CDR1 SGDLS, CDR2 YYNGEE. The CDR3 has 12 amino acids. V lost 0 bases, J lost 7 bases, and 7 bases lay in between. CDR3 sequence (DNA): TGTGCCAGCAGCGTAGGGGGCTTTGGCTACACCTTC. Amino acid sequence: CASSVGGFGYTF.

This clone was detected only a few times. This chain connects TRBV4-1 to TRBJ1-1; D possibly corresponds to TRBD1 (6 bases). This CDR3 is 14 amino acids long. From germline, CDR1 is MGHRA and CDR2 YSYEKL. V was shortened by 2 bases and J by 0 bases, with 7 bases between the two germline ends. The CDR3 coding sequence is TGCGCCAGCAGCCAAACAGGGCTGAACACTGAAGCTTTCTTT. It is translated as CASSQTGLNTEAFF.

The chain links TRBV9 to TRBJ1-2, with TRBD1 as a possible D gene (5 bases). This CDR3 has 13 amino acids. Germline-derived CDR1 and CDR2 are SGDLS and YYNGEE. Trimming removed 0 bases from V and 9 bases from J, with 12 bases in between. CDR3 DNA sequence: TGTGCCAGCAGCGTAGGGCAGGGCATCCGCTACACCTTC. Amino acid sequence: CASSVGQGIRYTF. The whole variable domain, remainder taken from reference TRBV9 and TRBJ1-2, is DSGVTQTPKHLITATGQRVTLRCSPRSGDLSVYWYQQSLDQGLQFLIQYYNGEERAKGNILERFSAQQFPDLHSELNLSSLELGDSALYFCASSVGQGIRYTFGSGTRLTVV.

The CDR3 nucleotides are TGTGCCAGCAGCTTTCTCACCGGGGAGCTGTTTTTT. Translation gives CASSFLTGELFF. This chain links TRBV7-3 with TRBJ2-2; D is ambiguous. V was cut by 3 bases and J by 4 bases, with 3 bases left in between. The germline gives CDR1 SGHTA, CDR2 FQGTGA. The CDR3 extends over 12 amino acids.

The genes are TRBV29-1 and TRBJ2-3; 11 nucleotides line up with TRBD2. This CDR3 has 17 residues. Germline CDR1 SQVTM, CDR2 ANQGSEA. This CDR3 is CTALGGALAGVSDTQYF. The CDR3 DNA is TGCACCGCCTTGGGTGGGGCACTAGCGGGAGTTTCTGATACGCAGTATTTT.

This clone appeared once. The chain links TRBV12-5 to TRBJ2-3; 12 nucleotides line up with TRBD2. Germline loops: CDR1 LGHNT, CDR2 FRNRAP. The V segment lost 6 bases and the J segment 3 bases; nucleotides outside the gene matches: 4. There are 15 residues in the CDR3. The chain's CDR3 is CASGKTSGSTDTQYF. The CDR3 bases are TGTGCTAGTGGCAAGACTAGCGGGAGTACAGATACGCAGTATTTT.

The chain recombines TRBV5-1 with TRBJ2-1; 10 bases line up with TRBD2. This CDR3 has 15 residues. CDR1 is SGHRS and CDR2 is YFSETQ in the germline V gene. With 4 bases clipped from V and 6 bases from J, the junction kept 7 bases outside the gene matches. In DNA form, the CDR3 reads TGCGCCAGCAGCCCCCTAGCGGGAGCGCCCAATGAGCAGTTCTTC. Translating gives CASSPLAGAPNEQFF.

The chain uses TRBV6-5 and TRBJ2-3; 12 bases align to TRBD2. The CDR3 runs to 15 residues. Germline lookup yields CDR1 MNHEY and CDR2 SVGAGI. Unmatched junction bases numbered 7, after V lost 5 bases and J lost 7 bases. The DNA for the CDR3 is TGTGCCAGCAGTCCTAGACTAGCGGGAGCGAATACGCAGTATTTT. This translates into CASSPRLAGANTQYF.

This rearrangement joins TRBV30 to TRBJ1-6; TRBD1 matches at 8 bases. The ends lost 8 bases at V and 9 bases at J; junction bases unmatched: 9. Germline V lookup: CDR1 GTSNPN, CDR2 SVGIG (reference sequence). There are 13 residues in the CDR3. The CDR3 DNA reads TGTGCCGTAACCGGACAGGGAGGTTCACCCCTCCACTTT. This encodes CAVTGQGGSPLHF.

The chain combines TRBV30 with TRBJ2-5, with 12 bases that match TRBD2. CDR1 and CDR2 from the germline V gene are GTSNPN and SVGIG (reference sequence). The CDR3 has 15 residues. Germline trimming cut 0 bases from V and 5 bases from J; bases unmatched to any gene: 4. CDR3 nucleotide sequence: TGTGCCTGGAGTGTACTAGCGGGAGGCCGGGAGACCCAGTACTTC. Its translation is CAWSVLAGGRETQYF.